What follows are 19 T cell receptor beta chains derived from one specimen sequenced in a study of response to subunit inactivated influenza vaccine. Via MiXCR, TCRdb re-called the RT-PCR reads, giving one row per CDR3 protein. The table lists fewer than 600,000 distinct CDR3 sequences, approximately 7.8% of them singletons. The source was PBMCs from blood, collected about 23 months after vaccination. The source is a man between 50 and 70 years old who received an inactivated influenza vaccine.

J is TRBJ2-7 and V is TRBV28; 9 nucleotides align to TRBD1. CDR1 is MDHEN and CDR2 is SYDVKM in the germline V gene. The ends lost 4 bases at V and 4 bases at J; junction bases unmatched: 8. The CDR3 totals 15 residues. CDR3 residues: CASSSPDRGWYEQYF. CDR3 in DNA: TGTGCCAGCAGTTCCCCGGACAGGGGTTGGTACGAGCAGTACTTC.

The chain uses TRBV7-2 and TRBJ2-7; 15 nucleotides line up with TRBD2. The V gene end was trimmed by 7 bases and the J gene end by 4 bases; junction bases not matched to a gene: 5. The CDR3 is 15 residues long. Germline CDR1 reads SGHTA; CDR2 reads FQGNSA. The CDR3 reads CASIPGTSGRYEQYF. In DNA form, the CDR3 reads TGTGCCAGCATACCCGGGACTAGCGGGAGGTACGAGCAGTACTTC.

The rearrangement links TRBV7-2 to TRBJ2-3; D gene uncertain. The CDR3 runs 14 residues. Germline CDR1 reads SGHTA; CDR2 reads FQGNSA. Trimming took 1 base from V and 4 from J, leaving 9 bases between them. The CDR3 nucleotides are TGTGCCAGCAGCTTAGGGTATGCGTCAGATACGCAGTATTTT. It translates to CASSLGYASDTQYF.

J is TRBJ2-1 and V is TRBV29-1; 10 nucleotides match TRBD2. Looked up from germline, CDR1 is SQVTM and CDR2 is ANQGSEA. This CDR3 has 15 residues. With V trimmed by 7 bases and J by 5 bases, 11 bases remained unmatched. CDR3 protein: CSALLLAGVNNEQFF. The CDR3 DNA reads as TGCAGCGCACTACTTCTAGCGGGAGTTAACAATGAGCAGTTCTTC.

This rearrangement joins TRBV4-1 to TRBJ2-1, with 10 bases that match TRBD2. The CDR3 runs 17 residues. Trimming took 0 bases from V and 3 from J; bases not matched to a gene: 5. Per germline, CDR1 MGHRA and CDR2 YSYEKL. The CDR3 is CASSQEPSGSFYNEQFF. CDR3 coding DNA: TGCGCCAGCAGCCAAGAGCCTAGCGGGAGTTTCTACAATGAGCAGTTCTTC.

The chain couples TRBV6-1 to TRBJ2-1; TRBD2 matches 9 bases. Germline trimming cut 6 bases from V and 4 bases from J; bases unmatched to any gene: 7. Germline-derived CDR1 and CDR2 are MNHNS and SASEGT. The CDR3 has 15 amino acids. CDR3 sequence (DNA): TGTGCCAGCAGACGGCGGGGGGGCCAATACAATGAGCAGTTCTTC. Protein product: CASRRRGGQYNEQFF.

This clonotype came up many times. The chain has TRBV6-2 or TRBV6-3 and TRBJ1-5; tentative D call: TRBD1 (6 bases). CDR1 and CDR2 from the germline V gene are MNHEY and SVGEGT. With 5 bases removed from V and 4 bases from J, the gap between germline ends came to 18 bases. The CDR3 totals 16 residues. In nucleotides, the CDR3 is TGTGCCAGCAGTCGACGGGACCCAAGGGGGAATCAGCCCCAGCATTTT. This translates into CASSRRDPRGNQPQHF.

This clonotype was picked up many times. J is TRBJ2-2 and V is TRBV20-1; TRBD1 matches 8 bases. Germline loops: CDR1 DFQATT, CDR2 SNEGSKA (reference sequence). The CDR3 spans 13 residues. Trimming took 2 bases from V and 6 from J; bases not matched to a gene: 2. The CDR3 is CSARPGGSGELFF. DNA for the CDR3: TGCAGTGCTAGACCAGGGGGCTCCGGGGAGCTGTTTTTT.

There are a few counts of this clonotype. This rearrangement joins TRBV25-1 to TRBJ2-3; 8 bases are a match to TRBD2. This CDR3 has 15 amino acids. V trimming: 6 bases; J trimming: 3 bases; junction bases outside the gene matches: 8. Germline V gene lookup returns CDR1 MGHDK and CDR2 SYGVNS. The CDR3 DNA reads TGTGCCAGCAGACCTGATAGCGGGGCAACAGATACGCAGTATTTT. Its protein is CASRPDSGATDTQYF.

Ten or more counts support this clonotype. V and J are TRBV7-9 and TRBJ2-7, with TRBD2 as a possible D gene (6 bases). CDR3 length: 14 amino acids. The V and J ends lost 5 bases and 5 bases respectively, with 16 bases between them. Germline CDR1 and CDR2: SEHNR and FQNEAQ (reference sequence). The chain's CDR3 is CASSDGRSGDEQYF. CDR3 DNA sequence: TGTGCCAGCAGCGACGGACGGTCGGGGGACGAGCAGTACTTC.

This clonotype was observed a handful of times. The gene calls are TRBV29-1 and TRBJ2-3; 15 nucleotides agree with TRBD2. The CDR3 runs 14 residues. Trimming cost V 7 bases and J 3 bases; bases outside gene matches: 2. Germline V gene data show CDR1 as SQVTM and CDR2 as ANQGSEA. In nucleotides, the CDR3 is TGCAGCGGAGGACTAGCGGGAGGGACAGATACGCAGTATTTT. It is translated as CSGGLAGGTDTQYF.

This clonotype came up many times. One end of the junction varies from germline; a read error may be responsible. J is TRBJ1-2 and V is TRBV20-1, with a possible D match to TRBD1 (6 bases). Germline CDR1 and CDR2: DFQATT and SNEGSKA (reference sequence). The CDR3 extends over 13 amino acids. This CDR3 is CRAKTQGNYGYTF. CDR3 nucleotide sequence: TGCAGGGCTAAGACACAGGGAAACTATGGCTACACCTTC.

This clonotype was recorded many times. The chain links TRBV29-1 to TRBJ2-1; D possibly corresponds to TRBD2 (6 bases). The CDR3 extends over 11 amino acids. V lost 6 bases, J lost 9 bases, and 12 bases lay in between. Germline V gives CDR1 SQVTM, CDR2 ANQGSEA. CDR3 bases: TGCAGCGTCCGAGTGGGGGGTGAGCAGTTCTTC. Protein product: CSVRVGGEQFF.

There are many counts of this clonotype. The chain couples TRBV7-9 to TRBJ2-5; a possible D gene is TRBD1 (5 bases). CDR1 is SEHNR and CDR2 is FQNEAQ in the germline V gene (reference sequence). The V end lost 5 bases, the J end lost 4 bases, and 17 bases lay between the germline ends. This CDR3 has 15 amino acids. The CDR3 loop is CASSTGGRVAETQYF. The DNA for the CDR3 is TGTGCCAGCAGCACGGGCGGCAGGGTGGCAGAGACCCAGTACTTC.

This clonotype was recorded a few times. The rearrangement uses TRBV28 and TRBJ1-4; D unresolved. The germline CDR1 and CDR2 sequences are MDHEN and SYDVKM. V was cut by 4 bases and J by 5 bases, with 8 bases left in between. The CDR3 consists of 13 residues. CDR3 region: CASSSAVNEKLFF. In DNA form, the CDR3 reads TGTGCCAGCAGTTCGGCGGTAAATGAAAAACTGTTTTTT.

This clonotype was detected a few times. The chain recombines TRBV27 with TRBJ2-3; D possibly corresponds to TRBD1 (5 bases). The CDR3 extends over 16 amino acids. Germline V gene data show CDR1 as MNHEY and CDR2 as SMNVEV (reference sequence). With 0 bases removed from V and 4 bases from J, the gap between germline ends came to 14 bases. The CDR3 loop is CASSLSVINRPDTQYF. As DNA, the CDR3 is TGTGCCAGCAGTTTATCGGTTATAAACAGGCCAGATACGCAGTATTTT.

The V gene is TRBV7-6, the J gene TRBJ2-4, with TRBD2 identical over 9 bases. Germline values: CDR1 SGHVS, CDR2 FNYEAQ. The CDR3 has 19 residues. The V segment lost 1 base and the J segment 0 bases; nucleotides outside the gene matches: 10. Here the CDR3 DNA reads TGTGCCAGCAGCTTAGAGCCTAGCGGGGTCAGGTTAGCCAAAAACATTCAGTACTTC. Protein product: CASSLEPSGVRLAKNIQYF.

This clonotype was seen more than once but under ten times. The DNA for the CDR3 is TGTGCCAGCAGTCCGCCAGGTAGCCTACGAGGGCAGTACTTC. This encodes CASSPPGSLRGQYF. This sequence joins TRBV12-3 or TRBV12-4 and TRBJ2-7; D call uncertain. V shed 5 bases and J shed 9 bases, with 20 bases lying between them. The CDR3 covers 14 residues.

This clonotype was seen a handful of times. The chain carries TRBV5-1 and TRBJ2-3, with 7 bases matching TRBD2. V shed 0 bases, J shed 1 base, and the junction held 5 bases outside the gene matches. The CDR3 length is 16 residues. CDR1 SGHRS and CDR2 YFSETQ come from the germline V gene. CDR3 loop: CASSLVGGGGTDTQYF. CDR3 bases: TGCGCCAGCAGCTTGGTGGGCGGGGGAGGCACAGATACGCAGTATTTT.